This TCR beta chain was sequenced in a study of PD-L1 blockade in urothelial cancer. Per the germline V gene, CDR1 is SGDLS and CDR2 is YYNGEE. V dropped 4 bases and J dropped 5 bases, with 19 bases sitting between them. The CDR3 is made up of 15 amino acids. The method was immunoSEQ multiplex PCR; TCRdb's version includes in-frame clones alone and lacks a portion of them. The data contain roughly 43,000 clones, roughly four fifths of them singletons. This TCR derives from a man in his 70s with urothelial cancer. The chain joins TRBV9 to TRBJ2-7; possible D gene TRBD1, 5 bases. The source material was PBMCs, sampled around atezolizumab (anti-PD-L1) treatment. The CDR3 DNA reads TGTGCCAGCAGCTCGATAGGGGCCTACGGAAACGAGCAGTACTTC. Translated, it gives CASSSIGAYGNEQYF.